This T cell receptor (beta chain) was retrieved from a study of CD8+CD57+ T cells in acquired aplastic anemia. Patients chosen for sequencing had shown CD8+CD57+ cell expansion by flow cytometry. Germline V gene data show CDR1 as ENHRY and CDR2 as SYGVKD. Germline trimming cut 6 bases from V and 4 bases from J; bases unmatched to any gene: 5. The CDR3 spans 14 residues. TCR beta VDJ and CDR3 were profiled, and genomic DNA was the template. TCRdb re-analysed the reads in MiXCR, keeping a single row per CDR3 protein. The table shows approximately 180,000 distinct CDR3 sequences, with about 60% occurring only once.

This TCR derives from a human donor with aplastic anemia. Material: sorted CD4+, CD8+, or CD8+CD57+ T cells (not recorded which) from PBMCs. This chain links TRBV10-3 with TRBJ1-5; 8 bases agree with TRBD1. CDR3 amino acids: CAISPGQGNQPQHF. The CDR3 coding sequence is TGTGCCATCAGCCCCGGACAGGGAAATCAGCCCCAGCATTTT.